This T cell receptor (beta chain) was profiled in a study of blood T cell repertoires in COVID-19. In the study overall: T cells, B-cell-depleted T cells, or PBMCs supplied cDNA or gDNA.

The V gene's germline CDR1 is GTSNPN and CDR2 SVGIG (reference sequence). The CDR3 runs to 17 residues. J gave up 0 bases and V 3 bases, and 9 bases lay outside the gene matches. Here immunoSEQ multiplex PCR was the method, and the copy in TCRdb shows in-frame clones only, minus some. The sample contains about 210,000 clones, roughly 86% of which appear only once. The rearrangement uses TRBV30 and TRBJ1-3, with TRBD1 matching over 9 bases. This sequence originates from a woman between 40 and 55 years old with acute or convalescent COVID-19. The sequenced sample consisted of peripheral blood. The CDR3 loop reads CAWRAGTGLPSGNTIYF. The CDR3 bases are TGTGCCTGGAGGGCCGGGACAGGGCTCCCCTCTGGAAACACCATATATTTT.